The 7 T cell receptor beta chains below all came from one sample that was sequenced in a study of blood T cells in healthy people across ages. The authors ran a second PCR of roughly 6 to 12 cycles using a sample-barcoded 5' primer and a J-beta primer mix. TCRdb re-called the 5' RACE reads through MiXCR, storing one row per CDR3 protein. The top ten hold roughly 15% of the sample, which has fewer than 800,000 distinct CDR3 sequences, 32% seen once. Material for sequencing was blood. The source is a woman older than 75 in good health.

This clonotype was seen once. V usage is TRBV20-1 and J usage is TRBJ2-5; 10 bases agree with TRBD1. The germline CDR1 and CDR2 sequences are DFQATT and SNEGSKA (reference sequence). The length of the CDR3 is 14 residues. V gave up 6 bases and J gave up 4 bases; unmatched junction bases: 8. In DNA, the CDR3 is TGCAGTGCCAGTGGGACAGGGGTCGGAGAGACCCAGTACTTC. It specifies CSASGTGVGETQYF.

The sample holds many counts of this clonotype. Here the CDR3 reads CASSLRGSYEQYF. The CDR3 bases are TGTGCCAGCAGCCTTCGGGGCTCCTACGAGCAGTACTTC. The chain couples TRBV12-3 or TRBV12-4 to TRBJ2-7; TRBD2 might be the D (5 bases). The CDR3 length is 13 residues. V lost 6 bases, J lost 0 bases, and 9 bases lay in between.

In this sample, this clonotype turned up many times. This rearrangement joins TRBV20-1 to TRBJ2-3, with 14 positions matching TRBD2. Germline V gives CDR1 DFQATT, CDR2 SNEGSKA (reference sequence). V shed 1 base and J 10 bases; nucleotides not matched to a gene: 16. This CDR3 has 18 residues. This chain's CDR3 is CSARATGGTSGGPLAQYF. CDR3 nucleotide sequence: TGCAGTGCTAGAGCTACGGGAGGGACTAGCGGGGGCCCCCTTGCGCAGTATTTT.

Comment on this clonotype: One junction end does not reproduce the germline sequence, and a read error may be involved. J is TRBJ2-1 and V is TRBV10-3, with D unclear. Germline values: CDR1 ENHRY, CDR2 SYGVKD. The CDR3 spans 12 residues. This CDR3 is CAISEVGNEQFF. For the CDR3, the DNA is TGTGCGATCAGTGAGGTTGGTAATGAGCAGTTCTTC.

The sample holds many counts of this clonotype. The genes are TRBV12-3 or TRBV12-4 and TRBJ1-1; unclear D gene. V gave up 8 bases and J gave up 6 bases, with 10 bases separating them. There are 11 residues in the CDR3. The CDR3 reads CASGIGPEAFF. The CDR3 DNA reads TGTGCCAGCGGAATCGGGCCTGAAGCTTTCTTT.

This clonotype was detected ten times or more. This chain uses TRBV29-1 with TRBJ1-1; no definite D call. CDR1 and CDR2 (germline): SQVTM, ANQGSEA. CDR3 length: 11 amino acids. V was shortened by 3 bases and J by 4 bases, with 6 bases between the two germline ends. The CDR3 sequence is CSVEPATEAFF. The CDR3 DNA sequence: TGCAGCGTTGAGCCGGCCACTGAAGCTTTCTTT. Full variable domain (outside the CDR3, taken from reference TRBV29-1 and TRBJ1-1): SAVISQKPSRDICQRGTSLTIQCQVDSQVTMMFWYRQQPGQSLTLIATANQGSEATYESGFVIDKFPISRPNLTFSTLTVSNMSPEDSSIYLCSVEPATEAFFGQGTRLTVV.

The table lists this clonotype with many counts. CDR3 in DNA: TGTGCCAGCAGTACAGGGAGCTCTGGGGCCAACGTCCTGACTTTC. Its protein is CASSTGSSGANVLTF. This sequence joins TRBV12-3 or TRBV12-4 and TRBJ2-6; the D gene is possibly TRBD1 (6 bases). CDR3 size: 15 residues. Trimming cost V 5 bases and J 0 bases, with 8 bases left between them.